A selection of T cell receptor beta chains follows, all from one sample in a study of blood T cell repertoires in COVID-19. Method: immunoSEQ multiplex PCR; TCRdb's copy keeps in-frame clones and lacks some. This table holds 200,000 to 250,000 clones, approximately 78% found once. Material for sequencing was peripheral blood. The receptor set was obtained from a woman of 80 years or more with COVID-19, enrolled during active disease. CDR3s include the opening cysteine and the closing phenylalanine or tryptophan. A D gene is named only where the DNA matches it firmly. Clone size, where shown, is once, few, many, or a class for clones that have expanded.

CDR3: CARGAPNTEAFF; DNA: TGTGCCAGAGGGGCCCCGAACACTGAAGCTTTCTTT; D: -; V: TRBV5-5; J: TRBJ1-1; size: -
CDR3: CAWSVGGGSPLHF; DNA: TGTGCCTGGAGTGTCGGGGGTGGGTCACCCCTCCACTTT; D: -; V: TRBV30; J: TRBJ1-6; size: -
CDR3: CASSFSSVGEQFF; DNA: TGCGCCAGCTCCTTCTCTAGCGTCGGTGAGCAGTTCTTC; D: -; V: TRBV10-2; J: TRBJ2-1; size: -
CDR3: CASSLPGTGTVSGNTIYF; DNA: TGTGCCAGCAGCTTACCTGGGACAGGGACAGTCTCTGGAAACACCATATATTTT; D: TRBD1; V: TRBV7-2; J: TRBJ1-3; size: few
CDR3: CASSPGQGFGEQYF; DNA: TGTGCCAGTAGTCCGGGACAGGGTTTTGGCGAGCAGTACTTC; D: TRBD1; V: TRBV19; J: TRBJ2-7; size: -
CDR3: CASSLGGTVGDEKLFF; DNA: TGCGCCAGCAGCTTGGGCGGGACAGTTGGCGATGAAAAACTGTTTTTT; D: TRBD1; V: TRBV5-1; J: TRBJ1-4; size: -
CDR3: CASRLGTGKGYTF; DNA: TGTGCCAGCAGACTCGGGACAGGGAAGGGCTACACCTTC; D: TRBD1; V: TRBV6-5; J: TRBJ1-2; size: -
CDR3: CASSLLTSGSTGELFF; DNA: TGCGCCAGCAGCCTCTTGACTAGCGGGAGCACCGGGGAGCTGTTTTTT; D: TRBD2; V: TRBV4-3; J: TRBJ2-2; size: -
CDR3: CASSLGLAGGLWTDTQYF; DNA: TGCGCCAGCAGCTTGGGACTAGCGGGGGGGCTCTGGACAGATACGCAGTATTTT; D: TRBD2; V: TRBV5-1; J: TRBJ2-3; size: -
CDR3: CASSSGQYNSPLHF; DNA: TGTGCCAGCAGCTCCGGACAGTATAATTCACCCCTCCACTTT; D: -; V: TRBV7-2; J: TRBJ1-6; size: once
CDR3: CASSPTGTANNSPLHF; DNA: TGCGCCAGCAGTCCTACAGGGACAGCTAATAATTCACCCCTCCACTTT; D: TRBD1; V: TRBV5-1; J: TRBJ1-6; size: -
CDR3: CASSPDVGITEAFF; DNA: TGTGCCAGCAGCCCAGACGTCGGTATCACTGAAGCTTTCTTT; D: -; V: TRBV3-1/TRBV3-2; J: TRBJ1-1; size: -
CDR3: CASSFGLANQETQYF; DNA: TGTGCCAGCAGCTTCGGACTAGCGAACCAAGAGACCCAGTACTTC; D: TRBD2; V: TRBV11-3; J: TRBJ2-5; size: -
CDR3: CASSQKTRQFF; DNA: TGTGCCAGCAGCCAAAAGACTAGACAGTTCTTC; D: -; V: TRBV14; J: TRBJ2-1; size: -
CDR3: CASSSTRQTTRSYEQYF; DNA: TGTGCCAGCAGTTCGACCCGACAGACCACGAGGAGCTACGAGCAGTACTTC; D: -; V: TRBV27; J: TRBJ2-7; size: -
CDR3: CASSPTGNYGYTF; DNA: TGTGCCAGCAGCCCCACAGGGAACTATGGCTACACCTTC; D: -; V: TRBV7-2; J: TRBJ1-2; size: -
CDR3: CASSLSGNTEAFF; DNA: TGTGCCAGCAGCTTATCCGGGAACACTGAAGCTTTCTTT; D: -; V: TRBV7-3; J: TRBJ1-1; size: -
CDR3: CASSPGGGTDTEAFF; DNA: TGTGCCAGCAGCCCCGGGGGAGGGACCGACACTGAAGCTTTCTTT; D: -; V: TRBV7-8; J: TRBJ1-1; size: -
CDR3: CASSLRGDEQYF; DNA: TGTGCCAGCAGCCTACGGGGGGACGAGCAGTACTTC; D: TRBD2; V: TRBV16; J: TRBJ2-7; size: -
CDR3: CASRYFNRTGALSCSYNSPLHF; DNA: TGTGCCAGCAGATATTTCAATCGGACAGGGGCGTTGTCTTGCTCCTATAATTCACCCCTCCACTTT; D: TRBD1; V: TRBV6-7; J: TRBJ1-6; size: few
CDR3: CAWSKGVDQPQHF; DNA: TGTGCCTGGAGTAAAGGGGTCGATCAGCCCCAGCATTTT; D: -; V: TRBV30; J: TRBJ1-5; size: -
CDR3: CSSSGGAGSNEQFF; DNA: TGCAGCTCCTCGGGGGGCGCAGGGTCCAATGAGCAGTTCTTC; D: -; V: TRBV29-1; J: TRBJ2-1; size: -
CDR3: CASSAWTGSDEQYF; DNA: TGTGCCAGCAGTGCTTGGACAGGGAGCGACGAGCAGTACTTC; D: TRBD1; V: TRBV25-1; J: TRBJ2-7; size: -
CDR3: CASTPPGARTEAFF; DNA: TGTGCCAGTACGCCCCCAGGGGCGAGGACTGAAGCTTTCTTT; D: -; V: TRBV19; J: TRBJ1-1; size: -
CDR3: CASSLPGRAYGYTF; DNA: TGTGCCAGCAGCTTACCGGGCAGGGCCTATGGCTACACCTTC; D: -; V: TRBV7-9; J: TRBJ1-2; size: -
CDR3: CASSSWGVGPNSPLHF; DNA: TGTGCCAGCAGCTCCTGGGGGGTCGGACCTAATTCACCCCTCCACTTT; D: -; V: TRBV5-6; J: TRBJ1-6; size: few
CDR3: CASSLYPGAYEQYF; DNA: TGTGCCAGCAGCCTATACCCCGGGGCCTACGAGCAGTACTTC; D: -; V: TRBV21-1; J: TRBJ2-7; size: -
CDR3: CSAQTLAGEAFF; DNA: TGCAGCGCCCAAACCTTGGCAGGTGAAGCTTTCTTT; D: -; V: TRBV29-1; J: TRBJ1-1; size: -
CDR3: CASSLLTGGANVLTF; DNA: TGTGCCAGCAGTTTATTGACGGGGGGGGCCAACGTCCTGACTTTC; D: -; V: TRBV28; J: TRBJ2-6; size: -
CDR3: CASTSRDRGNEQFF; DNA: TGTGCCAGTACCTCGCGGGACAGGGGTAATGAGCAGTTCTTC; D: TRBD1; V: TRBV19; J: TRBJ2-1; size: once
CDR3: CASSTTGNYGYTF; DNA: TGTGCCAGTAGTACGACAGGGAACTATGGCTACACCTTC; D: TRBD1; V: TRBV19; J: TRBJ1-2; size: -
CDR3: CASSPLASGRYNEQFF; DNA: TGTGCCAGCAGCCCACTGGCCAGCGGGAGATATAATGAGCAGTTCTTC; D: TRBD2; V: TRBV6-2/TRBV6-3; J: TRBJ2-1; size: few
CDR3: CASSPTSLRGAGANTEAFF; DNA: TGTGCCAGCAGCCCAACCAGCTTAAGAGGCGCAGGGGCGAACACTGAAGCTTTCTTT; D: -; V: TRBV7-9; J: TRBJ1-1; size: -
CDR3: CASSSWTSGGEQFF; DNA: TGTGCCAGCAGCTCCTGGACTAGCGGGGGGGAACAGTTCTTC; D: TRBD2; V: TRBV9; J: TRBJ2-1; size: -
CDR3: CAWSFLRGTREKLFF; DNA: TGTGCCTGGAGTTTCCTCCGGGGTACTCGGGAAAAACTGTTTTTT; D: -; V: TRBV30; J: TRBJ1-4; size: -
CDR3: CASSHIAADTQYF; DNA: TGTGCCAGCAGCCATATAGCCGCAGATACGCAGTATTTT; D: -; V: TRBV3-1/TRBV3-2; J: TRBJ2-3; size: once